This T cell receptor beta chain came from a study of regulatory T cells in long-lasting Graves disease. This clonotype was recorded many times. Antigen specificity is unknown. Time point specified: newly diagnosed GD, antithyroid drugs for less than 3 months. Generation of the TCR library employed RNA extracted from PBMCs. EDTA tubes held Nine milliliters of peripheral blood from each patient. CDR1 is DFQATT and CDR2 is SNEGSKA in the germline V gene (reference sequence). The CDR3 has 20 amino acids. Unmatched junction bases numbered 21, after V lost 0 bases and J lost 7 bases. The study, taken as a whole, reports: The study found lower TCR diversity in persistent Graves' patients than in newly diagnosed ones.

Through Arm-PCR of CDR3 regions and iRepertoire HTBI primers, TCR beta libraries were built. Using its own MiXCR run on the multiplex PCR reads, TCRdb lists one record per CDR3 protein. The sample lists about 440,000 distinct CDR3 sequences, about 16% occurring once. The sample was also linked to a second study, of T cells in Graves' hyperthyroidism and ophthalmopathy. That paper states: HTBI primers were employed in a first-round RT-PCR of the TCR CDR3. In simple terms, a model built on 13 V-J features told ophthalmopathy apart from stable hyperthyroidism.

This sequence originates from a woman aged 25 to 45 with Graves disease. The chain uses TRBV20-1 and TRBJ2-1, with TRBD2 matching over 10 bases. This specimen was peripheral blood mononuclear cells (PBMCs), taken at new diagnosis, from a patient treated with antithyroid drugs. The CDR3: CSARDNSPLASGRMRNEQFF. Written as DNA, the CDR3 is TGCAGTGCTAGAGATAACTCGCCTCTGGCTAGCGGGAGAATGAGGAATGAGCAGTTCTTC.